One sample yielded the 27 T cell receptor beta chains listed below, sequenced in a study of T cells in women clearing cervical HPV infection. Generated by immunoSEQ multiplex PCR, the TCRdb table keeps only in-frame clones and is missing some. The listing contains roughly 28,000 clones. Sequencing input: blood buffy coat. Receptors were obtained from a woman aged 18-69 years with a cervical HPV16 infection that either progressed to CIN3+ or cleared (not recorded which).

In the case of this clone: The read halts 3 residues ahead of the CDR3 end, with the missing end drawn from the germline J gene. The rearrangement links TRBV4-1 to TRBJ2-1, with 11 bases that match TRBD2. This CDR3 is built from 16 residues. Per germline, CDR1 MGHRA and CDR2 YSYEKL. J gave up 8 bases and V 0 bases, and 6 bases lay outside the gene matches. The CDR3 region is CASSQDTSGRAHEQFF. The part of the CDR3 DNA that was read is TGCGCCAGCAGCCAAGATACTAGCGGGAGAGCCCATGAG.

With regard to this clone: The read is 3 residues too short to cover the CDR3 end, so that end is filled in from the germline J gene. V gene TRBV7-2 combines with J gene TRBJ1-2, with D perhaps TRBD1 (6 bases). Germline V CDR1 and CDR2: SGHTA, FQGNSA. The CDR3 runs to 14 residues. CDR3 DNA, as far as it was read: TGTGCCAGCAGCCAGGGGCAGGGAATATACGAC. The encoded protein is CASSQGQGIYD. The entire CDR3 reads CASSQGQGIYDYTF.

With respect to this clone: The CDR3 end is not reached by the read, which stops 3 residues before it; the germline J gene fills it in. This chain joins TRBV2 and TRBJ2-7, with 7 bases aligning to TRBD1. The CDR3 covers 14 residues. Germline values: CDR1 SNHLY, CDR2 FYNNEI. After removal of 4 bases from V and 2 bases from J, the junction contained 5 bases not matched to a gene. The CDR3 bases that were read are TGTGCCAGCAGTGGACAGGGTCCAACCTACGAG. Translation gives CASSGQGPTYE. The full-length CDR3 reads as CASSGQGPTYEQYF.

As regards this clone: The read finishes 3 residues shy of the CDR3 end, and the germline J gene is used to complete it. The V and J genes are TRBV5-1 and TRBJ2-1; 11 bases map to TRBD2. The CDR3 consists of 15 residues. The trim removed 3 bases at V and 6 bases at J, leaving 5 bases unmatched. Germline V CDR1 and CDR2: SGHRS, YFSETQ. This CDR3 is CASSSTSGSGNEQFF. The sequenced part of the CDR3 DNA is TGCGCCAGCAGCTCAACTAGCGGGAGCGGCAATGAG.

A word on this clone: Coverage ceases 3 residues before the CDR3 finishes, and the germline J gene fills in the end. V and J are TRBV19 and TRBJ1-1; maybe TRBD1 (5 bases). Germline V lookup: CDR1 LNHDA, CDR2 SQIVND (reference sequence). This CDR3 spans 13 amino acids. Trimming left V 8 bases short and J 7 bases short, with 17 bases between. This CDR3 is CASSFRRVGEAFF. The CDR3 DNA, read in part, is TGTGCCAGTTCATTTCGCAGGGTTGGTGAA.

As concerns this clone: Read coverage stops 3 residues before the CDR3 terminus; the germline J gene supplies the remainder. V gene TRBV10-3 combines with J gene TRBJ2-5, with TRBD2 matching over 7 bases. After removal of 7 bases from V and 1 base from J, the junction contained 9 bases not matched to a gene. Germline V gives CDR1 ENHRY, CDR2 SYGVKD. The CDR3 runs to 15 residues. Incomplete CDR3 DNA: TGTGCCATCATGAGCGGGACGGCAATCCAAGAGACC. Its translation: CAIMSGTAIQET. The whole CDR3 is CAIMSGTAIQETQYF.

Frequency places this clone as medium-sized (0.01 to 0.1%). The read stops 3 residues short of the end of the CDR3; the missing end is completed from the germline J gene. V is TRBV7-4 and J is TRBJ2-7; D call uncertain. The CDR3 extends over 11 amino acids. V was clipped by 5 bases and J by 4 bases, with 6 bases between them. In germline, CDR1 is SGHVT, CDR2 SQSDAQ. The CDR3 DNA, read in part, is TGTGCCAGCAGCCCCCGGTACGAG. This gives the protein CASSPRYE. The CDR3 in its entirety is CASSPRYEQYF.

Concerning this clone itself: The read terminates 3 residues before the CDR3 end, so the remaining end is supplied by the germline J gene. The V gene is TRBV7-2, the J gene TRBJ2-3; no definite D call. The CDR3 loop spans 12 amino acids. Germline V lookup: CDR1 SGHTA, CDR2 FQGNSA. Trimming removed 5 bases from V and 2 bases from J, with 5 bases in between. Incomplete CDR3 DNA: TGTGCCAGCAGCCGCTACACAGATACG. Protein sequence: CASSRYTDT. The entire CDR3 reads CASSRYTDTQYF.

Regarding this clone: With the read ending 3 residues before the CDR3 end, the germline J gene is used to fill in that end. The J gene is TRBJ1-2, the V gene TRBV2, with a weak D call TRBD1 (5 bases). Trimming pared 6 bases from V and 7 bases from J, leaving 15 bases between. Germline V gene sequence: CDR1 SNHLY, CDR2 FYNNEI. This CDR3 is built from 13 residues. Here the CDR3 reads CASSPGLRGGYTF. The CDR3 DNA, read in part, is TGTGCCAGCAGCCCGGGACTTCGGGGTGGC.

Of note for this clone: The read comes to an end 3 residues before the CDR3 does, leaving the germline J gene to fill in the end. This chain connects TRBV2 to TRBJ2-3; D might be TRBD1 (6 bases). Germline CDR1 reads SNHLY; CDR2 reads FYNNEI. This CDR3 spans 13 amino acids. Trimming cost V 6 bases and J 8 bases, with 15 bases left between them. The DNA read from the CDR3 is TGTGCCAGCAGGATACAGGGATTAGCTACG. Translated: CASRIQGLAT. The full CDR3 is CASRIQGLATQYF.

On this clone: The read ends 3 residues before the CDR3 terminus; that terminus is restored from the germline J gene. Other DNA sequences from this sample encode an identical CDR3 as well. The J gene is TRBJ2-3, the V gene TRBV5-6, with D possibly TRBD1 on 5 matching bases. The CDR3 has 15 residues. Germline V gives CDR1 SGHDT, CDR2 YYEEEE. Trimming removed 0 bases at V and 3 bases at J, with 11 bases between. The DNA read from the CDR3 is TGTGCCAGCAGCTTGGGGCAGGGCAAGACAGATACG. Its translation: CASSLGQGKTDT. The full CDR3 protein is CASSLGQGKTDTQYF. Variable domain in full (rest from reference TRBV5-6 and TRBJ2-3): DAGVTQSPTHLIKTRGQQVTLRCSPKSGHDTVSWYQQALGQGPQFIFQYYEEEERQRGNFPDRFSGHQFPNYSSELNVNALLLGDSALYLCASSLGQGKTDTQYFGPGTRLTVL.

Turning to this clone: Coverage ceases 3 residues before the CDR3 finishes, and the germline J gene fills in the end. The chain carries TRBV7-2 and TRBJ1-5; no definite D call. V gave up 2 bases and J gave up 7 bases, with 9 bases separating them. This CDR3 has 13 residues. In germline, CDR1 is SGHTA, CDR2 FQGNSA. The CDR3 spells CASSLWASQPQHF. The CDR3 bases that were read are TGTGCCAGCAGCTTATGGGCATCCCAGCCC.

The part of the CDR3 DNA that was read is TGCAGTGCTAGAGGGGGGCGTCCTAATGAAAAA. Protein sequence: CSARGGRPNEK. The entire CDR3 sequence reads CSARGGRPNEKLFF. The gene calls are TRBV20-1 and TRBJ1-4, with a weak D call TRBD1 (6 bases). The read ends 3 residues early relative to the CDR3; the germline J gene fills the gap. Trimming pared 1 base from V and 3 bases from J, leaving 9 bases between. CDR3 length: 14 residues. Germline V gives CDR1 DFQATT, CDR2 SNEGSKA (reference sequence).

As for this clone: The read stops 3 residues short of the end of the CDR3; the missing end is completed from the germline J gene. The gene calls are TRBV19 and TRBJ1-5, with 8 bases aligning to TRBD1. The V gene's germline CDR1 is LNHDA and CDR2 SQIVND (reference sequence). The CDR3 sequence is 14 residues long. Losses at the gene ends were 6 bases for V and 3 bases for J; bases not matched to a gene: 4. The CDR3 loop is CASRIQGDNQPQHF. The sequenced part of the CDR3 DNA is TGTGCCAGTAGGATACAGGGGGACAATCAGCCC.

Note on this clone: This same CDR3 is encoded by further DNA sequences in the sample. CDR3: CSVGTNTGELFF. The DNA read from the CDR3 is TGCAGCGTTGGGACTAACACCGGGGAG. The chain couples TRBV29-1 to TRBJ2-2; tentatively, D is TRBD2 (5 bases). The sequenced fragment ends 3 residues before the CDR3 boundary, so the rest is inferred from the germline J gene. The ends were cut back, 4 bases at V and 2 bases at J, with 5 bases in the middle. This CDR3 is 12 amino acids long. The V gene's germline CDR1 is SQVTM and CDR2 ANQGSEA.

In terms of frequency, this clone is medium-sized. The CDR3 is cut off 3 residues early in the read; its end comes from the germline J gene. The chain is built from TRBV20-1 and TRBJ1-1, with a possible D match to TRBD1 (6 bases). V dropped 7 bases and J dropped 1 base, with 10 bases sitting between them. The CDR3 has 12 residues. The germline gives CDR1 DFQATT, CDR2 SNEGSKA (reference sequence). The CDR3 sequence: CSVMTGNTEAFF. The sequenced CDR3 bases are TGCAGTGTCATGACAGGGAACACTGAA.

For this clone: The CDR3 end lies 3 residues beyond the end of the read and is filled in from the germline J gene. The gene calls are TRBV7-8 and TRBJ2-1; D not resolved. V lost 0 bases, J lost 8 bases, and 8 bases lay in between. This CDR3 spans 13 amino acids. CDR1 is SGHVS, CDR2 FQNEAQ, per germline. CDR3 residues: CASSLASKHEQFF. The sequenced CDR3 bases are TGTGCCAGCAGCTTAGCAAGTAAGCATGAG. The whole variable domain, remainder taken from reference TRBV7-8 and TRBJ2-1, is GAGVSQSPRYKVAKRGQDVALRCDPISGHVSLFWYQQALGQGPEFLTYFQNEAQLDKSGLPSDRFFAERPEGSVSTLKIQRTQQEDSAVYLCASSLASKHEQFFGPGTRLTVL.

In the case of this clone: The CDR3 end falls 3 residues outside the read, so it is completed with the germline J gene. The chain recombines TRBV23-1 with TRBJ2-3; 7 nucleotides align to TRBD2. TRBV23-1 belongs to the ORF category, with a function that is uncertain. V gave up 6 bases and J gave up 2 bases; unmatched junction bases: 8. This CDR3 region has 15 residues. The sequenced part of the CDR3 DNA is TGCGCCAGCAGCCACACCCGGGGGGACACAGATACG. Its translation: CASSHTRGDTDT. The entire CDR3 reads CASSHTRGDTDTQYF.

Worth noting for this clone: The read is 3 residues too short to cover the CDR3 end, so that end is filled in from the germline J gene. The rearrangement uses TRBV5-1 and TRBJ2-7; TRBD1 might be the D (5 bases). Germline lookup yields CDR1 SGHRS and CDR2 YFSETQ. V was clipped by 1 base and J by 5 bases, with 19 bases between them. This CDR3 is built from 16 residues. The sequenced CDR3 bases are TGCGCCAGCAGCTTGTCGGGTCGGGTAAGCAGGGACGAG. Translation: CASSLSGRVSRDE. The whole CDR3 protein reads CASSLSGRVSRDEQYF.

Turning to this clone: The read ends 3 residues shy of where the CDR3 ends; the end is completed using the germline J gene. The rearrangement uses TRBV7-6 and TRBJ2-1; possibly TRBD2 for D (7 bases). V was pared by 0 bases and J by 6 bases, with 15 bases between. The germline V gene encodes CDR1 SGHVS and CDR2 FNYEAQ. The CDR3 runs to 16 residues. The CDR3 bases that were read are TGTGCCAGCAGCTTAGCGGGGGGGCCGATTAGCAATGAG. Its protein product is CASSLAGGPISNE. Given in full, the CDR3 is CASSLAGGPISNEQFF.

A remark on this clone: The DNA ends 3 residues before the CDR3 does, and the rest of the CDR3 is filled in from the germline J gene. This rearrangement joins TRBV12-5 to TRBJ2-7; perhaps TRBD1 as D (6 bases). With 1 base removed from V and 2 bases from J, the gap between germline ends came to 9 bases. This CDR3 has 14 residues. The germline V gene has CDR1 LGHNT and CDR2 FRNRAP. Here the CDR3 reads CASGLGDTTYEQYF. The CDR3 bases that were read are TGTGCTAGTGGTTTGGGGGACACCACCTACGAG.

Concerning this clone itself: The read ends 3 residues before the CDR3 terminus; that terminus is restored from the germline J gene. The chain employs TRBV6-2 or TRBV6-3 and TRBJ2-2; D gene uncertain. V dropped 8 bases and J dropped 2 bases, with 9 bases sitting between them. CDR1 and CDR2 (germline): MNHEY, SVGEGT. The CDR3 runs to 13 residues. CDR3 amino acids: CASGTLNTGELFF. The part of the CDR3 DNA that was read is TGTGCCAGCGGCACGTTAAACACCGGGGAG.

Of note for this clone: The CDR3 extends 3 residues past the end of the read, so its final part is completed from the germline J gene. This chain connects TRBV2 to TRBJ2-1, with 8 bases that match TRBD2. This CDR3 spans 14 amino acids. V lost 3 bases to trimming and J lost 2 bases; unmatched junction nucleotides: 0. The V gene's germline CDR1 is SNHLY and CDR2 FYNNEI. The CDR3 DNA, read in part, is TGTGCCAGCAGTGAGGGACTAGCCTACAATGAG. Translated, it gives CASSEGLAYNE. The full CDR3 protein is CASSEGLAYNEQFF.

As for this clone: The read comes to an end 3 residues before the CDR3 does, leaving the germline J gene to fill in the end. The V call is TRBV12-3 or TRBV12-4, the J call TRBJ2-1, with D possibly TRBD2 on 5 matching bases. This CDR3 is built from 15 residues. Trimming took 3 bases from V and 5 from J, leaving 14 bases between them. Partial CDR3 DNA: TGTGCCAGCAGTTTTCTAGCAGACCCCCACAATGAG. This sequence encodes CASSFLADPHNE. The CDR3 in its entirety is CASSFLADPHNEQFF.

Partial CDR3 DNA: TGTGCCAGCAGCCAAGGGGGACAGAACTATGGC. Protein product: CASSQGGQNYG. The whole CDR3 protein is CASSQGGQNYGYTF. This chain connects TRBV4-2 to TRBJ1-2, with TRBD1 matching 7 bases. The read falls 3 residues short of the CDR3 end, and the missing part is taken from the germline J gene. Unmatched junction bases numbered 1, after V lost 1 base and J lost 2 bases. Germline CDR1 and CDR2: LGHNA and YNFKEQ. CDR3 length: 14 amino acids.

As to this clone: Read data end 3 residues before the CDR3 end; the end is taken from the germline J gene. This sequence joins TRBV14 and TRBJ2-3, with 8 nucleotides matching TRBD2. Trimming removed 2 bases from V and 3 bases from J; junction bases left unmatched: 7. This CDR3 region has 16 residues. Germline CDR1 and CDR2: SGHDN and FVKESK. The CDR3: CASSQLAGGLTDTQYF. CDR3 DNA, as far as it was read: TGTGCCAGCAGCCAACTTGCGGGGGGCCTAACAGATACG.

The CDR3 loop is CSVERGDRTYNEQFF. The DNA read from the CDR3 is TGCAGCGTTGAAAGAGGCGACAGAACCTACAATGAG. The chain is built from TRBV29-1 and TRBJ2-1, with D perhaps TRBD1 (5 bases). The read ends 3 residues before the CDR3 terminus; that terminus is restored from the germline J gene. Trimming cost V 2 bases and J 2 bases, with 13 bases left between them. From germline, CDR1 is SQVTM and CDR2 ANQGSEA. The CDR3 spans 15 residues.